The 17 T cell receptor beta chains presented below share a single source sample, sequenced in a study of shared clonotypes between healthy human individuals. Profiled with immunoSEQ multiplex PCR; TCRdb holds only in-frame clones, not every one. Here the sample spans about 1 million clones, under 80% being singletons. Input material: memory CD4+ T cells sorted from blood. Subset specified: CD45RA-negative fraction. These receptors were taken from a man aged 18 to 35 in good health.

V gene TRBV5-1 combines with J gene TRBJ2-5; D call uncertain. V gave up 4 bases and J gave up 5 bases, with 12 bases separating them. The germline CDR1 and CDR2 sequences are SGHRS and YFSETQ. This CDR3 is 13 amino acids long. The CDR3 here is CASSPGSSETQYF. DNA for the CDR3: TGCGCCAGCAGCCCAGGTTCGTCGGAGACCCAGTACTTC.

This CDR3 is CASSPARTGLRTQYF. In DNA form, the CDR3 reads TGTGCCAGCAGCCCCGCGAGGACAGGCCTGAGGACCCAGTACTTC. The J gene is TRBJ2-5, the V gene TRBV7-2; 7 bases are a match to TRBD1. With 5 bases clipped from V and 7 bases from J, the junction kept 13 bases outside the gene matches. This CDR3 is 15 amino acids long. Germline V CDR1 and CDR2: SGHTA, FQGNSA.

The rearrangement joins TRBV27 to TRBJ1-3; TRBD1 matches at 8 bases. J lost 3 bases, V lost 6 bases, and 4 bases had no gene match. The CDR3 totals 14 residues. Germline V gene data show CDR1 as MNHEY and CDR2 as SMNVEV (reference sequence). The CDR3 protein is CASRGQAGGNTIYF. DNA of the CDR3: TGTGCCAGCAGGGGACAGGCTGGTGGAAACACCATATATTTT.

This clone was seen a few times. V is TRBV5-4 and J is TRBJ1-1, with D maybe TRBD1 (5 bases). The V and J ends lost 0 bases and 4 bases respectively, with 10 bases between them. The length of the CDR3 is 14 residues. Germline assignment: CDR1 SGHNT and CDR2 YYREEE (reference sequence). As DNA, the CDR3 is TGTGCCAGCAGCTTGGCAAAGGGACTCACTGAAGCTTTCTTT. Its protein product is CASSLAKGLTEAFF.

This chain uses TRBV4-3 with TRBJ1-2; a possible D gene is TRBD1 (5 bases). The germline CDR1 and CDR2 sequences are LGHNA and YSLEER. This CDR3 comprises 16 residues. Trimming took off 0 bases at V and 0 bases at J, with 11 bases between the two ends. The CDR3 coding sequence is TGCGCCAGCAGCCAAGATATCGGGGCCCCTAACTATGGCTACACCTTC. Amino acids: CASSQDIGAPNYGYTF.

This chain connects TRBV4-1 to TRBJ1-4, with a weak D call TRBD1 (6 bases). Germline V lookup: CDR1 MGHRA, CDR2 YSYEKL. V lost 4 bases to trimming and J lost 0 bases, with 15 bases between them. CDR3 length: 17 amino acids. The CDR3 sequence is CASSPDPGVSTNEKLFF. The CDR3 DNA sequence: TGCGCCAGCAGCCCCGACCCAGGGGTTTCAACTAATGAAAAACTGTTTTTT.

The chain combines TRBV7-3 with TRBJ2-7; the D gene is possibly TRBD1 (6 bases). V lost 6 bases, J lost 0 bases, and 18 bases lay in between. Germline values: CDR1 SGHTA, CDR2 FQGTGA. This CDR3 is built from 16 residues. The CDR3 DNA reads as TGTGCCAGCAGTCCGGACAGACCGAAACTCTCCTACGAGCAGTACTTC. Its translation: CASSPDRPKLSYEQYF.

A remark on this clone: Within the sample, other DNA sequences also encode this same CDR3. The chain carries TRBV28 and TRBJ2-7; D is undetermined. CDR1 and CDR2 (germline): MDHEN, SYDVKM. The length of the CDR3 is 12 residues. Trimming left V 4 bases short and J 4 bases short, with 8 bases between. The CDR3 region has the DNA TGTGCCAGCAGTTCGGAGCGATACGAGCAGTACTTC. As protein: CASSSERYEQYF. Full variable domain (remainder filled in from reference TRBV28 and TRBJ2-7): DVKVTQSSRYLVKRTGEKVFLECVQDMDHENMFWYRQDPGLGLRLIYFSYDVKMKEKGDIPEGYSVSREKKERFSLILESASTNQTSMYLCASSSERYEQYFGPGTRLTVT.

The DNA of the CDR3 is TGTGCCAGCAGCTTATACCACAGGGAATACGAGCAGTACTTC. Translating gives CASSLYHREYEQYF. The rearrangement uses TRBV7-9 and TRBJ2-7; TRBD1 is a possible D gene (6 bases). CDR3 length: 14 amino acids. Trimming took 2 bases from V and 4 from J, leaving 12 bases between them. Germline V gene lookup returns CDR1 SEHNR and CDR2 FQNEAQ (reference sequence).

This chain uses TRBV6-5 with TRBJ1-2; TRBD1 matches at 9 bases. Germline V gene sequence: CDR1 MNHEY, CDR2 SVGAGI. After removal of 3 bases from V and 4 bases from J, the junction contained 3 bases not matched to a gene. This CDR3 is 14 amino acids long. This CDR3 is CASSYKGQGYGYTF. The CDR3 region has the DNA TGTGCCAGCAGTTATAAGGGACAGGGCTATGGCTACACCTTC.

This sequence joins TRBV6-1 and TRBJ2-5; D gene ambiguous. V lost 5 bases and J 6 bases, leaving 19 bases between the germline ends. This CDR3 contains 15 residues. Germline values: CDR1 MNHNS, CDR2 SASEGT. CDR3 DNA: TGTGCCAGCAGTCCATTGATGGACGGAAAAAAGACCCAGTACTTC. Protein sequence: CASSPLMDGKKTQYF.

This chain joins TRBV7-6 and TRBJ2-3; 9 bases fit TRBD2. Germline CDR1 SGHVS, CDR2 FNYEAQ. The V gene end was trimmed by 3 bases and the J gene end by 0 bases; junction bases not matched to a gene: 1. CDR3 size: 15 residues. For the CDR3, the DNA is TGTGCCAGCAGCTTTACTAGCGGGAGCACAGATACGCAGTATTTT. This gives the protein CASSFTSGSTDTQYF. Full variable domain (missing parts from reference TRBV7-6 and TRBJ2-3): GAGVSQSPRYKVTKRGQDVALRCDPISGHVSLYWYRQALGQGPEFLTYFNYEAQQDKSGLPNDRFSAERPEGSISTLTIQRTEQRDSAMYRCASSFTSGSTDTQYFGPGTRLTVL.

The sample holds a few counts of this clone. The chain combines TRBV4-3 with TRBJ2-2, with 14 nucleotides matching TRBD2. Germline V CDR1 and CDR2: LGHNA, YSLEER. J was trimmed by 0 bases and V by 1 base; bases with no gene match: 4. The CDR3 loop spans 19 amino acids. CDR3 sequence reads: CASSQAPGLAGANTGELFF. The CDR3 bases are TGCGCCAGCAGCCAAGCACCGGGACTAGCGGGAGCGAACACCGGGGAGCTGTTTTTT.

The chain has TRBV19 and TRBJ2-2, with 8 bases fitting TRBD2. The ends lost 1 base at V and 6 bases at J; junction bases unmatched: 10. The germline V gene encodes CDR1 LNHDA and CDR2 SQIVND (reference sequence). The CDR3 spans 17 residues. In nucleotides, the CDR3 is TGTGCCAGTAGTATAGCGTTGAGTAGCGGGATTGCCGGGGAGCTGTTTTTT. Protein product: CASSIALSSGIAGELFF.

The J gene is TRBJ1-1, the V gene TRBV6-5, with 7 bases lining up with TRBD1. CDR1 and CDR2 (germline): MNHEY, SVGAGI. This CDR3 comprises 11 residues. V lost 6 bases, J lost 8 bases, and 3 bases stayed unmatched. CDR3 loop: CASSEGAEAFF. CDR3 DNA sequence: TGTGCCAGCAGCGAGGGGGCGGAAGCTTTCTTT.

The chain links TRBV6-6 to TRBJ2-4; 10 bases line up with TRBD2. CDR1 and CDR2 (germline): MNHNY, SVGAGI (reference sequence). There are 16 residues in the CDR3. J was trimmed by 5 bases and V by 1 base; bases with no gene match: 5. This chain's CDR3 is CASSYLAGGVQNIQYF. The CDR3 region has the DNA TGTGCCAGCAGTTACTTAGCGGGAGGAGTCCAAAACATTCAGTACTTC.

This clone appeared once. The chain joins TRBV30 to TRBJ2-6; the D call may be TRBD1 or TRBD2 (5 bases each). The CDR3 contains 17 residues. V gave up 0 bases and J gave up 5 bases, with 17 bases separating them. Germline V gene sequence: CDR1 GTSNPN, CDR2 SVGIG (reference sequence). The CDR3 sequence: CAWSVLGRGIRANVLTF. The CDR3 DNA reads TGTGCCTGGAGTGTACTGGGACGAGGGATAAGGGCCAACGTCCTGACTTTC.